The rows below give T cell receptor beta chains drawn from one sample of a study of PD-1 blockade in classical Hodgkin lymphoma. Profiled with immunoSEQ multiplex PCR; TCRdb holds only in-frame clones, not every one. In the table there are about 61,000 clones, about 85% of which are singletons. Material: peripheral blood mononuclear cells (PBMCs), obtained before the fourth cycle of nivolumab. These receptors were taken from a human donor with classical Hodgkin lymphoma. Both conserved end residues are part of each CDR3. D genes are given only for firm matches. Clone size is shown for a subset of rows, as once, few, many or a class of expanded clone.

clone size | CDR3 length | J gene | V gene | D gene | CDR3 DNA | CDR3 protein
- | 18 | TRBJ2-3 | TRBV14 | TRBD2 | TGTGCCAGCAGCCAGAGAGGGTGGCGGGGGGACAGCACAGATACGCAGTATTTT | CASSQRGWRGDSTDTQYF
- | 15 | TRBJ2-1 | TRBV11-2 | - | TGTGCCAGCAGCTTTTGGGCTGATTCCTACAATGAGCAGTTCTTC | CASSFWADSYNEQFF
- | 15 | TRBJ2-7 | TRBV11-2 | TRBD2 | TGTGCCAGCAGCTTAGCCCGGACTAGCTTCTACGAGCAGTACTTC | CASSLARTSFYEQYF
- | 12 | TRBJ2-3 | TRBV7-9 | - | TGTGCCAGCAGGGCTAGCACAGATACGCAGTATTTT | CASRASTDTQYF
- | 15 | TRBJ2-5 | TRBV5-1 | TRBD2 | TGCGCCAGCAGCCGCTCAGCGGGGGGCCGGGAGACCCAGTACTTC | CASSRSAGGRETQYF
once | 13 | TRBJ1-2 | TRBV28 | - | TGTGCCAGCAGTTTATTAGGGGTCTCTGGCTACACCTTC | CASSLLGVSGYTF
once | 14 | TRBJ2-1 | TRBV30 | - | TGTGCCTCCTATACCAGGGGGGCCAGCAATGAGCAGTTCTTC | CASYTRGASNEQFF
- | 14 | TRBJ1-5 | TRBV30 | - | TGTGCCTGGAGCCGGGGTACCGTTGGGCAGCCCCAGCATTTT | CAWSRGTVGQPQHF
- | 14 | TRBJ2-7 | TRBV27 | - | TGTGCCAGCAGTTCCTCGGCGGACCTATACGAGCAGTACTTC | CASSSSADLYEQYF
- | 15 | TRBJ2-3 | TRBV5-1 | TRBD2 | TGCGCCAGCAGCTTGATTAGCGGGGACACAGATACGCAGTATTTT | CASSLISGDTDTQYF
few | 12 | TRBJ1-6 | TRBV7-6 | - | TGTGCCAGCAGCTTAAGGAATTCACCCCTCCACTTT | CASSLRNSPLHF
- | 17 | TRBJ2-3 | TRBV7-3 | TRBD1 | TGTGCCAGCAGCTTAAAGGCGGGGACAGGGGGCATAGATACGCAGTATTTT | CASSLKAGTGGIDTQYF
- | 16 | TRBJ2-3 | TRBV19 | TRBD2 | TGTGCCAGTAGTACGCAGGCGGGGGGGATGTCAGATACGCAGTATTTT | CASSTQAGGMSDTQYF
- | 16 | TRBJ1-3 | TRBV6-6 | - | TGTGCCAGCACTTACGGGGGGGAGTCGGCTGGAAACACCATATATTTT | CASTYGGESAGNTIYF
- | 17 | TRBJ2-7 | TRBV7-9 | TRBD2 | TGTGCCAGCAGCTTAGCTCCTGGACTAGCGGGGGGAGACGAGCAGTACTTC | CASSLAPGLAGGDEQYF
- | 13 | TRBJ1-4 | TRBV5-1 | - | TGCGCCAGCAGCTTGGTCTTCAATGAAAAACTGTTTTTT | CASSLVFNEKLFF
- | 15 | TRBJ1-4 | TRBV4-1 | - | TGCGCCAGCGGGACCCTGCAGGGCCTGAATGAAAAACTGTTTTTT | CASGTLQGLNEKLFF
- | 14 | TRBJ2-7 | TRBV5-1 | - | TGCGCCAGCAGCTTGGCTCAAAGGGATTACGAGCAGTACTTC | CASSLAQRDYEQYF
once | 15 | TRBJ2-4 | TRBV4-1 | TRBD2 | TGCGCCAGCAGCCAAATACCTAGCGGGGGTTCCATTCAGTACTTC | CASSQIPSGGSIQYF
- | 11 | TRBJ1-1 | TRBV7-8 | - | TGTGCCAGCAGCTTAACAGGGGAAGCTTTCTTT | CASSLTGEAFF
- | 17 | TRBJ2-2 | TRBV5-1 | TRBD2 | TGCGCCAGCAGCGAGATAGCGGGGGCCCCGAACACCGGGGAGCTGTTTTTT | CASSEIAGAPNTGELFF
- | 14 | TRBJ1-1 | TRBV2 | TRBD1 | TGTGCCAGCAGTTCCAGACAGGGTATCACTGAAGCTTTCTTT | CASSSRQGITEAFF
once | 13 | TRBJ2-7 | TRBV25-1 | - | TGTGCCAGCAGTGCCAATGGGGGATACGAGCAGTACTTC | CASSANGGYEQYF
- | 15 | TRBJ2-7 | TRBV6-5 | - | TGTGCCAGCAGTTACTCGAGCGGTTACTCCTACGAGCAGTACTTC | CASSYSSGYSYEQYF
few | 14 | TRBJ1-1 | TRBV18 | - | TGTGCCAGCGCAAGAACACACGAGAACACTGAAGCTTTCTTT | CASARTHENTEAFF
- | 14 | TRBJ2-7 | TRBV7-9 | TRBD2 | TGTGCCGGCAGGAGACTAGCGGGGGGTTACGAGCAGTACTTC | CAGRRLAGGYEQYF
- | 14 | TRBJ1-2 | TRBV6-5 | - | TGTGCCAGCAGAACCAACGACAGGAACTATGGCTACACCTTC | CASRTNDRNYGYTF
- | 14 | TRBJ2-5 | TRBV7-8 | - | TGTGCCAGCAGACACCTAGGCACATGGGAGACCCAGTACTTC | CASRHLGTWETQYF
- | 17 | TRBJ1-1 | TRBV7-8 | TRBD1 | TGTGCCAGCAGCCCGGGAGGCGGGACAGGGGGTAAGACCGAAGCTTTCTTT | CASSPGGGTGGKTEAFF
- | 14 | TRBJ1-6 | TRBV2 | TRBD1 | TGTGCCAGCAGAGGACAGGGAATCTCTTCACCCCTCCACTTT | CASRGQGISSPLHF
- | 12 | TRBJ1-2 | TRBV28 | - | TGTGCCAGCACCACCCAGGGAATGGGCTACACCTTC | CASTTQGMGYTF
- | 11 | TRBJ2-7 | TRBV23-1 | - | TGCGCCAGCAGTCATCCCCCCGAGCAGTACTTC | CASSHPPEQYF
- | 12 | TRBJ1-1 | TRBV6-6 | - | TGTGCCAGCAGTCCTCTTGGGCAGGAAGATTTCTTT | CASSPLGQEDFF
once | 14 | TRBJ1-6 | TRBV5-1 | - | TGCGCCAGCAGCCCCCAGGACAGAAATTCACCCCTCCACTTT | CASSPQDRNSPLHF
- | 12 | TRBJ1-2 | TRBV6-6 | - | TGTGCCAGCAGCAAGGAGAACTATGGCTACACCTTC | CASSKENYGYTF
- | 15 | TRBJ1-4 | TRBV7-9 | TRBD1 | TGTGCCAGCAGCTTACTAACGACAGGGAATGAAAAACTGTTTTTT | CASSLLTTGNEKLFF
once | 16 | TRBJ1-4 | TRBV5-1 | TRBD1 | TGCGCCAGCAGCGTGACAGGGGGATCTACTAATGAAAAACTGTTTTTT | CASSVTGGSTNEKLFF
- | 16 | TRBJ1-4 | TRBV7-9 | - | TGTGCCAGCAGGGCGTTAATGGGAGGGCCGGAGGAAAAACTGTTTTTT | CASRALMGGPEEKLFF
- | 15 | TRBJ2-2 | TRBV6-5 | TRBD2 | TGTGCCAGCAGTTACCAAGGACTAGTTTCCGGGGAGCTGTTTTTT | CASSYQGLVSGELFF
few | 14 | TRBJ2-5 | TRBV4-2 | - | TGTGCCAGCAGCCAAGGTCTGGAGGGTGAGACCCAGTACTTC | CASSQGLEGETQYF
- | 13 | TRBJ1-1 | TRBV6-5 | - | TGTGCCAGCAGTTACCAAACGGGGACTGAAGCTTTCTTT | CASSYQTGTEAFF
- | 17 | TRBJ2-2 | TRBV5-6 | - | TGTGCCAGCAGCCCCACTGAAGGCCTGGCGCGACACCGGGGAGCTGTTTTT | CASSPTEGLARHRGAVF
- | 19 | TRBJ2-6 | TRBV14 | - | TGTGCCAGCAGCCAAGGCCGTGGGACTTTCCGCTCTGGGGCCAACGTCCTGACTTTC | CASSQGRGTFRSGANVLTF
- | 13 | TRBJ1-6 | TRBV9 | TRBD1 | TGTGCCAGCAGCGCCGCGGGACAGTCACCCCTCCACTTT | CASSAAGQSPLHF
- | 14 | TRBJ1-6 | TRBV7-9 | - | TGTGCCAGCAGCTTGGACAGATTAAATTCACCCCTCCACTTT | CASSLDRLNSPLHF